Each of the 3 T cell receptor beta chains below was sequenced from the same sample in a study of STAT3 mutations in large granular lymphocyte leukemia. Broader study findings: In T-cell large granular lymphocyte leukemia, about half of patients showed multiple immunodominant subclonotypes.

Measured with immunoSEQ multiplex PCR; TCRdb has only the in-frame clones, and not every one. The table shows roughly 30,000 clones, with 65% to 80% occurring only once. These receptors' targets are unknown. Material: peripheral blood mononuclear cells. These receptors were obtained from a woman between 45 and 65 years old with T-cell large granular lymphocyte leukemia. Some clones in this sample may be carry-over from other donors' samples.

This chain links TRBV7-2 with TRBJ1-1; D is uncertain. Trimming cost V 5 bases and J 1 base, with 2 bases left between them. Germline lookup yields CDR1 SGHTA and CDR2 FQGNSA. The CDR3 sequence is 11 residues long. CDR3 bases: TGTGCCAGCAGCAAGAACACTGAAGCTTTCTTT. Its translation: CASSKNTEAFF.

The chain has TRBV11-2 and TRBJ1-2; TRBD1 agrees at 7 bases. This CDR3 region has 16 residues. The germline CDR1 and CDR2 sequences are SGHAT and FQNNGV. V shed 5 bases, J shed 0 bases, and the junction held 9 bases outside the gene matches. CDR3 nucleotide sequence: TGTGCCAGCAGCCAGATACGGGGACAGACTAACTATGGCTACACCTTC. This encodes CASSQIRGQTNYGYTF.

The chain uses TRBV20-1 and TRBJ2-7; D gene ambiguous. V gave up 2 bases and J gave up 6 bases, with 8 bases separating them. The length of the CDR3 is 11 residues. Per germline, CDR1 DFQATT and CDR2 SNEGSKA (reference sequence). The CDR3 DNA reads as TGCAGTGCTAGACCCCGAAGCGAGCAGTACTTC. Residues: CSARPRSEQYF.